The clone carrying this TCR beta chain was recorded at least ten times. The time point: blood at routine non-recurrence follow-up after resection. TCRdb recomputed calls from the 5' RACE reads with MiXCR, one row per CDR3 protein. The data hold 45,000 to 55,000 distinct CDR3 sequences, with about 11% observed a single time. This sample is part of a study of spatial heterogeneity in lung cancer. Looking at the study overall: 55 to 80 TRACERx patients with early, untreated non-small cell lung cancer donated samples.

The CDR3 extends over 16 amino acids. Germline V CDR1 and CDR2: LNHNV, YYDKDF (reference sequence). V was clipped by 1 base and J by 0 bases; unmatched bases: 5. Sequences were derived from PBMCs, sampled at follow-up. The chain is built from TRBV15 and TRBJ1-1; 7 bases fit TRBD1. This clonotype was sampled from a male donor with early-stage non-small cell lung cancer. The CDR3: CATSRGDSSMNTEAFF. In nucleotides, the CDR3 is TGTGCCACCAGCAGAGGGGACAGTTCCATGAACACTGAAGCTTTCTTT.